What follows are 3 T cell receptor beta chains derived from one specimen sequenced in a study of shared clonotypes between healthy human individuals. Naive CD8 cells, CD45RO-negative and positively selected for CCR7, excluded terminally differentiated effector memory CD45RA+ cells. TCRdb keeps only in-frame clones here, not all; method: immunoSEQ multiplex PCR. Seen here are under 850,000 clones, 90% to 95% observed once, and the top ten hold nearly 25%. Sequenced input: naive CD8+ T cells sorted from blood. The source of these receptors is a man younger than 45 in good health.

The CDR3 DNA reads as TGTGCCAGCATAGGTAGCTCCTACAATGAGCAGTTCTTC. Translating gives CASIGSSYNEQFF. The chain couples TRBV27 to TRBJ2-1; D is ambiguous. V lost 7 bases and J 0 bases, leaving 7 bases between the germline ends. There are 13 residues in the CDR3. Germline CDR1 is MNHEY and CDR2 is SMNVEV (reference sequence).

This chain uses TRBV9 with TRBJ1-4, with D perhaps matching TRBD1 (6 bases). V was pared by 4 bases and J by 4 bases, with 11 bases between. The CDR3 length is 14 residues. Per germline, CDR1 SGDLS and CDR2 YYNGEE. This chain's CDR3 is CASSFGGFNEKLFF. The CDR3 DNA is TGTGCCAGCAGCTTTGGGGGCTTTAATGAAAAACTGTTTTTT.

Worth noting for this clone: This sample also contains other DNA sequences that code for the same CDR3. The chain combines TRBV27 with TRBJ2-2; perhaps TRBD2 as D (6 bases). The CDR3 spans 13 residues. Germline-derived CDR1 and CDR2 are MNHEY and SMNVEV (reference sequence). V dropped 6 bases and J dropped 3 bases, with 8 bases sitting between them. Written as DNA, the CDR3 is TGTGCCAGCAGCGGGACTTACACCGGGGAGCTGTTTTTT. Protein sequence: CASSGTYTGELFF.